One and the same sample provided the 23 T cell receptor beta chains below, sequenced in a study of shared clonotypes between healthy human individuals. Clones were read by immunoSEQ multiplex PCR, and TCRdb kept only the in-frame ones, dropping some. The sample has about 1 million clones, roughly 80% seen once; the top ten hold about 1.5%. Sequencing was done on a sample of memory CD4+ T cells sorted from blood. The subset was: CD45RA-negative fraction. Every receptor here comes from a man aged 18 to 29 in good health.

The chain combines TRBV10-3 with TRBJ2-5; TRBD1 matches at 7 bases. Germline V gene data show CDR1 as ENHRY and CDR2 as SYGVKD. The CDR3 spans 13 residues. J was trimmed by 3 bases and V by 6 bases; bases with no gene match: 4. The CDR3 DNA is TGTGCCATCAGGGGACAGCACGAAGAGACCCAGTACTTC. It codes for CAIRGQHEETQYF.

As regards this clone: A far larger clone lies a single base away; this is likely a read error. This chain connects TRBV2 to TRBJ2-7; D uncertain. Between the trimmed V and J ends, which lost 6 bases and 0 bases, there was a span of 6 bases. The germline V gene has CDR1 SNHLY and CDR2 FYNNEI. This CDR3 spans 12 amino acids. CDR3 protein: CASRGNSYEQYF. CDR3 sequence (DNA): TGTGCCAGCAGAGGAAACTCCTACGAGCAGTACTTC.

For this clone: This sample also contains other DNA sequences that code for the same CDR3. CDR3 protein: CAISESTGTDTQYF. CDR3 sequence (DNA): TGTGCCATCAGTGAGTCGACAGGGACAGATACGCAGTATTTT. V and J are TRBV10-3 and TRBJ2-3; 7 nucleotides agree with TRBD1. This CDR3 is built from 14 residues. V shed 0 bases, J shed 3 bases, and the junction held 0 bases outside the gene matches. Germline V lookup: CDR1 ENHRY, CDR2 SYGVKD.

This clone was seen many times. CDR3: CASSTIRGGPDTQYF. The CDR3 DNA is TGTGCCAGTAGTACGATCCGCGGAGGGCCGGATACGCAGTATTTT. The rearrangement uses TRBV19 and TRBJ2-3, with a possible D match to TRBD2 (6 bases). CDR3 size: 15 residues. V dropped 4 bases and J dropped 6 bases, with 17 bases sitting between them. Germline lookup yields CDR1 LNHDA and CDR2 SQIVND (reference sequence).

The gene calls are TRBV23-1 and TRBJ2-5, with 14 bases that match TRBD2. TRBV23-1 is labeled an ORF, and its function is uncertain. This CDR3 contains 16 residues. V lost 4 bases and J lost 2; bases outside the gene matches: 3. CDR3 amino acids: CASSRGLAGAQETQYF. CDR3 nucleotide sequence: TGCGCCAGCAGTCGGGGACTAGCGGGGGCACAAGAGACCCAGTACTTC.

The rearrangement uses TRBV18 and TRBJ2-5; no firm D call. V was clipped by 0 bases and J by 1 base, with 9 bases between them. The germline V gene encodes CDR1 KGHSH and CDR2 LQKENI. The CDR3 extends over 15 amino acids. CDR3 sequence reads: CASSPPASFQETQYF. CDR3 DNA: TGTGCCAGCTCACCACCGGCTAGTTTCCAAGAGACCCAGTACTTC. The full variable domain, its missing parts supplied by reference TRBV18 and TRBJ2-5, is NAGVMQNPRHLVRRRGQEARLRCSPMKGHSHVYWYRQLPEEGLKFMVYLQKENIIDESGMPKERFSAEFPKEGPSILRIQQVVRGDSAAYFCASSPPASFQETQYFGPGTRLLVL.

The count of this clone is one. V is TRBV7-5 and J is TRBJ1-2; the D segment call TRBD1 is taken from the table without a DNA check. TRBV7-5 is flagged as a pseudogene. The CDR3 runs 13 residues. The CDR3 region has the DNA TGTGCCACCCTTAATCGACAGACCTATGGCTACACCTTC. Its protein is CATLNRQTYGYTF.

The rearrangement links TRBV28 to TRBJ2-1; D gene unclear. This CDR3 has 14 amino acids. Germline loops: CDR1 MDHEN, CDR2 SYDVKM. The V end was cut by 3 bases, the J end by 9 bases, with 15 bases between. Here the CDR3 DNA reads TGTGCCAGCAGTTTTGGACCCTCTACAGTTGAGCAGTTCTTC. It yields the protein CASSFGPSTVEQFF. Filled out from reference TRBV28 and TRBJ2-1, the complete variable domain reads DVKVTQSSRYLVKRTGEKVFLECVQDMDHENMFWYRQDPGLGLRLIYFSYDVKMKEKGDIPEGYSVSREKKERFSLILESASTNQTSMYLCASSFGPSTVEQFFGPGTRLTVL.

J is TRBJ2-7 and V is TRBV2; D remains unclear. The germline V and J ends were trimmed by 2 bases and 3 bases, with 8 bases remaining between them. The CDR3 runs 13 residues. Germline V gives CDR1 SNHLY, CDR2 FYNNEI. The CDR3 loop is CASSEQVFYEQYF. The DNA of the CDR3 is TGTGCCAGCAGTGAACAGGTCTTCTACGAGCAGTACTTC.

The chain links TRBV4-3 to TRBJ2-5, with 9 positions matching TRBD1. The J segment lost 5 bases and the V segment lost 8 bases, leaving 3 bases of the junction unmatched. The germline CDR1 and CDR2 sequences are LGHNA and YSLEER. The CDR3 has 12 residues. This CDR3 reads CASSGQGETQYF. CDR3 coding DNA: TGCGCCAGCTCCGGACAGGGGGAGACCCAGTACTTC.

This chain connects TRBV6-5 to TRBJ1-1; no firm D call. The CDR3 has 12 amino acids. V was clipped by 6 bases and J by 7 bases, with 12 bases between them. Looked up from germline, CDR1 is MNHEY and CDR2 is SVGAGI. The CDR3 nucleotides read TGTGCCAGCAGCTCCCCCGGCAGTGAAGCTTTCTTT. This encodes CASSSPGSEAFF.

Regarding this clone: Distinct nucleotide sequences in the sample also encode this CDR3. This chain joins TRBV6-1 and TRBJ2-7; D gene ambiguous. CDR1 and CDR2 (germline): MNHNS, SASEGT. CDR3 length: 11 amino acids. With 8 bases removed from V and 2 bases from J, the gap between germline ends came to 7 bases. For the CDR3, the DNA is TGTGCCAGCCTTGGAACCTACGAGCAGTACTTC. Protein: CASLGTYEQYF.

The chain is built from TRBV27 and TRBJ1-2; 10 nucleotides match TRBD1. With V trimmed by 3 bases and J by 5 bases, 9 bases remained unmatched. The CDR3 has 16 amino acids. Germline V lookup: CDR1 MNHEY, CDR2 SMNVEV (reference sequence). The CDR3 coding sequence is TGTGCCAGCAGTTTTGTAGAGGGACAGGGGATATATGGCTACACCTTC. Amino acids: CASSFVEGQGIYGYTF.

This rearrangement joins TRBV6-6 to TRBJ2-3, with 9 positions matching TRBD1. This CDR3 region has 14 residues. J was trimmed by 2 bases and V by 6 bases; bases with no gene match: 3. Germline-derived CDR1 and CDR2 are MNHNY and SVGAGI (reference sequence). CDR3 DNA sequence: TGTGCCAGCAGACGGGACAGGGTCACAGATACGCAGTATTTT. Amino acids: CASRRDRVTDTQYF.

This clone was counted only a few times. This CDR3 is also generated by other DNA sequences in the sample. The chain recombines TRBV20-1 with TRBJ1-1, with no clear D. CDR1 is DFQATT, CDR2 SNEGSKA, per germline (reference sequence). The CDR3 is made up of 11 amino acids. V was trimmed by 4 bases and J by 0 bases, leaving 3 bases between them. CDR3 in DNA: TGCAGTGCTAAGGTGAACACTGAAGCTTTCTTT. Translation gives CSAKVNTEAFF.

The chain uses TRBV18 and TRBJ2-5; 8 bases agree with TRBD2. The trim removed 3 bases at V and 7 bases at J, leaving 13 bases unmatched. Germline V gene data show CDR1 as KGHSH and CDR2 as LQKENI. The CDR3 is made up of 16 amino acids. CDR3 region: CASSPEIAGPWGTQYF. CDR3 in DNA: TGTGCCAGCTCACCGGAAATAGCGGGGCCCTGGGGGACCCAGTACTTC.

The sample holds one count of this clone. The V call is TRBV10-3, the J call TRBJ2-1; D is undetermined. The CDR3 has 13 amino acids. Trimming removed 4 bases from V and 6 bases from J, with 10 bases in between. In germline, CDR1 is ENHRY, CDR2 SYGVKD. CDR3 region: CAISGTNLNEQFF. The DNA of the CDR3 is TGTGCCATCAGTGGGACCAACCTCAATGAGCAGTTCTTC.

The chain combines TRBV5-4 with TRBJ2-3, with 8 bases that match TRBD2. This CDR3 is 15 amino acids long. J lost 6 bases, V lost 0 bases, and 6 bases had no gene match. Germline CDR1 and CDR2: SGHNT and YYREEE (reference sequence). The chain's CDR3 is CASSLDSGALDTQYF. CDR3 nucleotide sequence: TGTGCCAGCAGCTTGGATAGCGGGGCCTTGGATACGCAGTATTTT.

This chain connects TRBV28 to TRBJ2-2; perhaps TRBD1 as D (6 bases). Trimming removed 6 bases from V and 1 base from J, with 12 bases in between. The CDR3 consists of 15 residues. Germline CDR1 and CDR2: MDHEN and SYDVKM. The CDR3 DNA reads TGTGCCAGCAGCCCGGACAGACTGAACACCGGGGAGCTGTTTTTT. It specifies CASSPDRLNTGELFF.

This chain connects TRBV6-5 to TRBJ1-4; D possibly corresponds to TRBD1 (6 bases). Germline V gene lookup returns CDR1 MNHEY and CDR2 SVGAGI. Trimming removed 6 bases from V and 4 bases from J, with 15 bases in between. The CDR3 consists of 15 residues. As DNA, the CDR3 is TGTGCCAGCAGGTCTTGGACAGACAATAATGAAAAACTGTTTTTT. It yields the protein CASRSWTDNNEKLFF.

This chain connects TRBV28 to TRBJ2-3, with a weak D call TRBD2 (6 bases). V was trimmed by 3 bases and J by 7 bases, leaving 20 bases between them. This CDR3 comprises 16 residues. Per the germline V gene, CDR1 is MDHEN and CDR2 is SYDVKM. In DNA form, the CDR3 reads TGTGCCAGCAGTTTGGGGCGGGGCGAGACTCGAAATACGCAGTATTTT. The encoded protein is CASSLGRGETRNTQYF.

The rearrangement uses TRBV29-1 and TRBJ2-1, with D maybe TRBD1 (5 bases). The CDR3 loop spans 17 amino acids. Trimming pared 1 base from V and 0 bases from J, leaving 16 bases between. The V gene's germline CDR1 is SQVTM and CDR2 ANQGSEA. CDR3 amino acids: CSVEARTHSGSYNEQFF. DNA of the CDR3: TGCAGCGTTGAAGCCCGGACACACTCGGGCTCCTACAATGAGCAGTTCTTC.

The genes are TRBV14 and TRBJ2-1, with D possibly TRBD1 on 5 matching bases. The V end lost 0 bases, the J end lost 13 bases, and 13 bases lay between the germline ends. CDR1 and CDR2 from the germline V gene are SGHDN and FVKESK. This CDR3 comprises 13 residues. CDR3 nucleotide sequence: TGTGCCAGCAGCCAAGATAGGCAGGGTGAACAGTTCTTC. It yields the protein CASSQDRQGEQFF.